The rows below give T cell receptor beta chains drawn from one sample of a study of cytomegalovirus exposure and HLA in healthy donors. TCRdb's table, derived via immunoSEQ multiplex PCR, lists solely in-frame clones and lacks some. The repertoire holds 200,000 or so clones, with 80% to 90% as singletons. Sequencing input: PBMCs. These receptors came from a woman aged 18-29 years in good health and CMV-seronegative. CDR3s include the opening cysteine and the closing phenylalanine or tryptophan. Fields, in order: V gene, D gene, clone size, J gene, CDR3 protein, CDR3 DNA. The D gene is left open where the match is weak. A row's size may be missing; if present it is once, few, many or a size class.

>TRBV5-1|TRBD1|once|TRBJ1-1
CASSLRGGDTEAFF
TGCGCCAGCAGCTTGAGAGGGGGCGACACTGAAGCTTTCTTT
>TRBV7-9|TRBD1|NA|TRBJ1-1
CASRSLKGADTEAFF
TGTGCCAGCAGATCCCTCAAGGGGGCGGACACTGAAGCTTTCTTT
>TRBV11-2|TRBD2|NA|TRBJ2-1
CASSLLAGAAEQFF
TGTGCCAGCAGCTTGCTAGCGGGAGCTGCTGAGCAGTTCTTC
>TRBV5-1|TRBD2|NA|TRBJ2-3
CASSLVLAAGTDTQYF
TGCGCCAGCAGCTTGGTTCTAGCGGCCGGTACAGATACGCAGTATTTT
>TRBV28|NA|NA|TRBJ1-1
CASSPTVGIMNTEAFF
TGTGCCAGCAGTCCTACAGTCGGCATCATGAACACTGAAGCTTTCTTT
>TRBV4-2|NA|once|TRBJ2-6
CASSPKGTGGHSGANVLTF
TGTGCCAGCAGCCCCAAGGGCACAGGTGGCCACTCTGGGGCCAACGTCCTGACTTTC
>TRBV18|TRBD1|once|TRBJ2-1
CASSRYGTGSRYEQFF
TGTGCCAGCTCACGGTACGGGACAGGGTCGAGATATGAGCAGTTCTTC
>TRBV5-6|NA|NA|TRBJ2-1
CASSLGSEGTYNEQFF
TGTGCCAGCAGCTTGGGGTCGGAGGGTACCTACAATGAGCAGTTCTTC
>TRBV5-1|TRBD1|few|TRBJ2-7
CASSPGTGMDEQYF
TGCGCCAGCAGCCCCGGGACAGGGATGGACGAGCAGTACTTC
>TRBV29-1|TRBD1|NA|TRBJ2-7
CSVADRVRLGSQVYSYEQYF
TGCAGCGTTGCGGACAGGGTTCGGTTAGGCTCTCAGGTCTACTCCTACGAGCAGTACTTC
>TRBV6-5|TRBD1|NA|TRBJ1-3
CASGTGSGNTIYF
TGTGCCAGCGGGACAGGGTCTGGAAACACCATATATTTT
>TRBV29-1|NA|NA|TRBJ1-2
CSAATDWGGFNYGYTF
TGCAGCGCCGCTACAGACTGGGGGGGCTTTAACTATGGCTACACCTTC
>TRBV15|NA|NA|TRBJ1-1
CATRPRPGTFMGDTEAFF
TGTGCCACTAGACCGAGGCCTGGGACTTTTATGGGGGACACTGAAGCTTTCTTT
>TRBV6-1|TRBD1|NA|TRBJ2-7
CASRDRGGYEQYF
TGTGCCAGCAGAGACAGGGGCGGCTACGAGCAGTACTTC
>TRBV5-1|TRBD2|NA|TRBJ2-1
CASSLEGGRYEQFF
TGCGCCAGCAGCTTGGAGGGCGGGAGGTATGAGCAGTTCTTC
>TRBV13|NA|NA|TRBJ2-2
CASSQEAESHTGELFF
TGTGCCAGCAGCCAGGAAGCGGAGTCGCACACCGGGGAGCTGTTTTTT
>TRBV6-1|TRBD1|NA|TRBJ2-2
CASSEGTATGELFF
TGTGCCAGCAGTGAGGGGACAGCCACCGGGGAGCTGTTTTTT
>TRBV5-1|NA|NA|TRBJ2-3
CASSNLSTDTQYF
TGCGCCAGCAGTAACTTGTCCACAGATACGCAGTATTTT
>TRBV15|TRBD1|NA|TRBJ1-2
CATSRDETGFYNYGYTF
TGTGCCACCAGCAGAGACGAGACAGGGTTTTATAACTATGGCTACACCTTC
>TRBV5-4|TRBD1|NA|TRBJ2-7
CASSPPGQGAYYEQYF
TGTGCCAGCAGCCCCCCGGGACAGGGGGCTTACTACGAGCAGTACTTC
>TRBV5-6|TRBD2|NA|TRBJ2-7
CASSLAAGVDYEQYF
TGTGCCAGCAGCTTGGCAGCGGGAGTCGATTACGAGCAGTACTTC
>TRBV9|NA|few|TRBJ1-1
CASSVVPDTEAFF
TGTGCCAGCAGCGTAGTCCCCGACACTGAAGCTTTCTTT
>TRBV9|TRBD1|NA|TRBJ1-5
CASSVEGDRNQPQHF
TGTGCCAGCAGCGTAGAGGGGGACAGAAATCAGCCCCAGCATTTT
>TRBV27|TRBD2|NA|TRBJ2-3
CASSPFLQRERTDTQYF
TGTGCCAGCAGTCCATTCCTCCAGCGGGAACGCACAGATACGCAGTATTTT
>TRBV6-1|NA|NA|TRBJ2-7
CASIGGSYEQYF
TGTGCCAGCATCGGGGGATCCTACGAGCAGTACTTC